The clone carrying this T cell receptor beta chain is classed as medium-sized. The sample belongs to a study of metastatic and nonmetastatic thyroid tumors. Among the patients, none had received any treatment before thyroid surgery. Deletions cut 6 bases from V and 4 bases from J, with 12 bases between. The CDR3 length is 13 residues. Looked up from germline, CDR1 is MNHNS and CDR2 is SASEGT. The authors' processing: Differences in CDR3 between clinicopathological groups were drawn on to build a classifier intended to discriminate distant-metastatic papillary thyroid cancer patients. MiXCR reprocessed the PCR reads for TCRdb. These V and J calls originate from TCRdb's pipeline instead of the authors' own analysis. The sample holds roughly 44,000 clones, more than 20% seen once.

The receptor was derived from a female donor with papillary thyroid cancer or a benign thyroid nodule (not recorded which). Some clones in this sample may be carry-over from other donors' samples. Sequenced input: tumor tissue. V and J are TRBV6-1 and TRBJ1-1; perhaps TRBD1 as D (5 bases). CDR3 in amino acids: CASSRGPGTEAFF. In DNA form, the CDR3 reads TGTGCCAGCAGCCGGGGCCCAGGCACTGAAGCTTTCTTT.